The rows below give T cell receptor beta chains drawn from one sample of a study of beta chain features in type 1 diabetes. The table came from immunoSEQ multiplex PCR; TCRdb's copy has only in-frame clones and leaves some out. The profile shows roughly 180,000 clones, about 8% of them singletons. The specimen was central memory CD4+ T cells from blood. The receptor set was obtained from a middle-aged woman with type 1 diabetes. The CDR3 runs from the conserved cysteine through the conserved F or W. The D gene is left open where the match is weak. Size is stated for part of the rows, as once, few or many counts, or as a class when the clone is expanded.

J: TRBJ2-1
D: .
size: .
V: TRBV28
DNA: TGTGCCAGCAGTTTGCGGGGCGGACAAGTTTACAATGAGCAGTTCTTC
CDR3: CASSLRGGQVYNEQFF

J: TRBJ1-3
D: .
size: .
V: TRBV4-3
DNA: TGCGCCAGCAGCCAAGCTCTGTTTCGAAACACCATATATTTT
CDR3: CASSQALFRNTIYF

J: TRBJ2-7
D: TRBD1
size: .
V: TRBV7-2
DNA: TGTGCCAGCAGCTCCCCGACAGGGGGCATTTACGAGCAGTACTTC
CDR3: CASSSPTGGIYEQYF

J: TRBJ2-7
D: TRBD1
size: .
V: TRBV9
DNA: TGTGCCAGCAGCGTAGAATCAGGGGGCTACGAGCAGTACTTC
CDR3: CASSVESGGYEQYF

J: TRBJ1-1
D: .
size: few
V: TRBV5-4
DNA: TGTGCCAGCAGCTTGGAAATCCGGGGAAACACTGAAGCTTTCTTT
CDR3: CASSLEIRGNTEAFF

J: TRBJ1-6
D: .
size: many
V: TRBV7-2
DNA: TGTGCCAGCAGCTTAGGACAGAGTAATTCACCCCTCCACTTT
CDR3: CASSLGQSNSPLHF

J: TRBJ2-1
D: .
size: many
V: TRBV30
DNA: TGTGCCGAGGGGCGGGGCTCCTACAATGAGCAGTTCTTC
CDR3: CAEGRGSYNEQFF

J: TRBJ1-2
D: .
size: .
V: TRBV18
DNA: TGTGCCAGCTCACAAGACAGGACAGACTATGGCTACACCTTC
CDR3: CASSQDRTDYGYTF

J: TRBJ2-1
D: .
size: few
V: TRBV18
DNA: TGTGCCAGCTCACCAACCCCAAGGGACACTGAGCAGTTCTTC
CDR3: CASSPTPRDTEQFF

J: TRBJ2-5
D: .
size: few
V: TRBV5-1
DNA: TGCGCCAGCAGAGGGGGACACTCACAAGAGACCCAGTACTTC
CDR3: CASRGGHSQETQYF

J: TRBJ2-2
D: TRBD1
size: .
V: TRBV9
DNA: TGTGCCAGCAGCCCCCGGACAGGATTTACCACCGGGGAGCTGTTTTTT
CDR3: CASSPRTGFTTGELFF

J: TRBJ1-1
D: .
size: many
V: TRBV7-2
DNA: TGTGCCAGCAGCTTGGAAGGGGGGAACACTGAAGCTTTCTTT
CDR3: CASSLEGGNTEAFF

J: TRBJ2-3
D: TRBD2
size: .
V: TRBV5-1
DNA: TGCGCCAGCAGCTCCGCCGGGGGAGCGGGGGGGACAGATACGCAGTATTTT
CDR3: CASSSAGGAGGTDTQYF

J: TRBJ1-4
D: .
size: few
V: TRBV30
DNA: TGTGCCTGGAGAGATTCGGTAGAAAAACTGTTTTTT
CDR3: CAWRDSVEKLFF

J: TRBJ1-2
D: .
size: .
V: TRBV6-5
DNA: TGTGCCAGCAGCTCCCTCGGGGGGGGGCCCTATGGCTACACCTTC
CDR3: CASSSLGGGPYGYTF

J: TRBJ2-7
D: TRBD2
size: few
V: TRBV6-1
DNA: TGTGCCAGCAGTGAATTCCACGGGACTAGCGAGCAGTACTTC
CDR3: CASSEFHGTSEQYF

J: TRBJ2-1
D: TRBD2
size: .
V: TRBV6-6
DNA: TGTGCCAGCGGGCGGCTAGCGGGAGGGTACAATGAGCAGTTCTTC
CDR3: CASGRLAGGYNEQFF

J: TRBJ1-5
D: TRBD1
size: .
V: TRBV7-9
DNA: TGTGCCAGCAGCTGGGGACAGGGACCGAATCAGCCCCAGCATTTT
CDR3: CASSWGQGPNQPQHF

J: TRBJ1-4
D: .
size: .
V: TRBV25-1
DNA: TGTGCCAGCAGTGTTCGGGGGGTTAATGAAAAACTGTTTTTT
CDR3: CASSVRGVNEKLFF

J: TRBJ1-1
D: .
size: few
V: TRBV15
DNA: TGTGCCACCAGCATCGGGGATCCAATAAACACTGAAGCTTTCTTT
CDR3: CATSIGDPINTEAFF

J: TRBJ2-3
D: .
size: few
V: TRBV5-4
DNA: TGTGCCAGCAGCTTGCCCCTAGGGGGAGATACGCAGTATTTT
CDR3: CASSLPLGGDTQYF

J: TRBJ2-1
D: .
size: .
V: TRBV4-3
DNA: TGCGCCAGCAGCCAGGATCGACAGGAATTTTTAAGGAATGAGCAGTTCTTC
CDR3: CASSQDRQEFLRNEQFF

J: TRBJ1-1
D: TRBD1
size: .
V: TRBV18
DNA: TGTGCCAGCTCACCCCCGGGACAGCAAGGAACTGAAGCTTTCTTT
CDR3: CASSPPGQQGTEAFF

J: TRBJ1-2
D: TRBD1
size: few
V: TRBV28
DNA: TGTGCCAGCAGTCCCCCCCCCACAGGGGACTATGGCTACACCTTC
CDR3: CASSPPPTGDYGYTF

J: TRBJ2-1
D: .
size: .
V: TRBV7-2
DNA: TGTGCCAGCAGCTATTCGAGCGGATCCTACAATGAGCAGTTCTTC
CDR3: CASSYSSGSYNEQFF

J: TRBJ2-2
D: .
size: few
V: TRBV9
DNA: TGTGCCAGCAGCTCATTTACCGGGGAGCTGTTTTTT
CDR3: CASSSFTGELFF

J: TRBJ1-1
D: TRBD1
size: few
V: TRBV5-1
DNA: TGCGCCAGCAGCGGGGGACAGTTTACCGACACTGAAGCTTTCTTT
CDR3: CASSGGQFTDTEAFF

J: TRBJ1-5
D: .
size: .
V: TRBV7-9
DNA: TGTGCCAGCAGCTTAGTAGGGGGGGCCGACCAGCCCCAGCATTTT
CDR3: CASSLVGGADQPQHF

J: TRBJ2-7
D: .
size: .
V: TRBV20-1
DNA: TGCAGTGCACTTCTCTCCTACGAGCAGTACTTC
CDR3: CSALLSYEQYF

J: TRBJ2-6
D: .
size: .
V: TRBV6-6
DNA: TGTGCCAGCACGCGGGAAACAACCTCTGGGGCCAACGTCCTGACTTTC
CDR3: CASTRETTSGANVLTF

J: TRBJ2-3
D: .
size: .
V: TRBV4-1
DNA: TGCGCCAGCAGCCCGACTGGCACAGATACGCAGTATTTT
CDR3: CASSPTGTDTQYF

J: TRBJ2-3
D: .
size: few
V: TRBV7-2
DNA: TGTGCCAGCAGCTTGATAGCCGGAGATACGCAGTATTTT
CDR3: CASSLIAGDTQYF

J: TRBJ2-7
D: .
size: few
V: TRBV7-2
DNA: TGTGCCAGCAGCTCTGTACAGGGCTACGAGCAGTACTTC
CDR3: CASSSVQGYEQYF

J: TRBJ1-5
D: TRBD1
size: .
V: TRBV7-2
DNA: TGTGCCAGCAGCTTGGGACAGCTTGGGAACAATCAGCCCCAGCATTTT
CDR3: CASSLGQLGNNQPQHF

J: TRBJ2-5
D: TRBD1
size: few
V: TRBV7-2
DNA: TGTGCCAGCAGCCCCCCATACCGGGACAGCCAAGAGACCCAGTACTTC
CDR3: CASSPPYRDSQETQYF

J: TRBJ2-1
D: TRBD2
size: few
V: TRBV28
DNA: TGTGCCAGCAGTGCCGGACTAGCTTTCCATGAGCAGTTCTTC
CDR3: CASSAGLAFHEQFF

J: TRBJ2-5
D: .
size: many
V: TRBV7-2
DNA: TGTGCCAGCACCTCCCCGAATAGCGCCAACCAAGAGACCCAGTACTTC
CDR3: CASTSPNSANQETQYF

J: TRBJ1-2
D: TRBD1
size: few
V: TRBV4-3
DNA: TGCGCCAGCAGCCCCGACAGGGACAGAGGCTACACCTTC
CDR3: CASSPDRDRGYTF

J: TRBJ1-2
D: TRBD1
size: .
V: TRBV29-1
DNA: TGCAGCGGACAGGGGACTGGGGGCTACACCTTC
CDR3: CSGQGTGGYTF

J: TRBJ1-6
D: TRBD1
size: few
V: TRBV9
DNA: TGTGCCAGCAGCGTACAGGGGGCGCGTGATTCACCCCTCCACTTT
CDR3: CASSVQGARDSPLHF

J: TRBJ2-2
D: TRBD2
size: few
V: TRBV10-3
DNA: TGTGCCATCAGTGAGTCGGGGGGACTAGGTAACACCGGGGAGCTGTTTTTT
CDR3: CAISESGGLGNTGELFF

J: TRBJ1-2
D: .
size: .
V: TRBV29-1
DNA: TGCAGCGTTAACAGTTACTATGGCTACACCTTC
CDR3: CSVNSYYGYTF

J: TRBJ2-1
D: TRBD2
size: few
V: TRBV5-1
DNA: TGCGCCAGCAGCTCCCAAAAAACTAGCGGGGCTTACAATGAGCAGTTCTTC
CDR3: CASSSQKTSGAYNEQFF

J: TRBJ2-1
D: .
size: few
V: TRBV6-6
DNA: TGTGCCAGCAGTTCCCCCACTAGCAATGAGCAGTTCTTC
CDR3: CASSSPTSNEQFF

J: TRBJ1-5
D: .
size: .
V: TRBV18
DNA: TGTGCCAGCTCACCGGACCGGGGAGGCAATCAGCCCCAGCATTTT
CDR3: CASSPDRGGNQPQHF

J: TRBJ1-5
D: .
size: .
V: TRBV7-2
DNA: TGTGCCAGCAGCTTAGCCAAAAATCAGCCCCAGCATTTT
CDR3: CASSLAKNQPQHF

J: TRBJ1-2
D: .
size: .
V: TRBV4-1
DNA: TGCGCCAGCAGCCAAGAAGGGGTATCGGGCTATGGCTACACCTTC
CDR3: CASSQEGVSGYGYTF

J: TRBJ1-1
D: TRBD1
size: few
V: TRBV7-8
DNA: TGTGCCAGCAGCTGGCCAGACAGGGGGACTGAAGCTTTCTTT
CDR3: CASSWPDRGTEAFF

J: TRBJ2-5
D: TRBD2
size: .
V: TRBV7-3
DNA: TGTGCCAGCAGCTTAGGATGGGCTAGCGGAGAGACCCAGTACTTC
CDR3: CASSLGWASGETQYF